One and the same sample provided the 27 T cell receptor beta chains below, sequenced in a study of blood T cell repertoires in COVID-19. Profiling relied on immunoSEQ multiplex PCR, and the TCRdb table lists in-frame clones only, not all of them. This repertoire shows about 140,000 clones, 88% found once; its top ten account for about 10%. The sequenced sample consisted of peripheral blood. The receptors derive from a man aged 60 to 69 with active or convalescent COVID-19.

The V gene is TRBV7-9, the J gene TRBJ1-2; possibly TRBD1 for D (5 bases). Germline V gene sequence: CDR1 SEHNR, CDR2 FQNEAQ (reference sequence). V was trimmed by 1 base and J by 12 bases, leaving 12 bases between them. CDR3 length equals 12 residues. The CDR3 region is CASSLVESRDTF. The CDR3 coding sequence is TGTGCCAGCAGCTTAGTGGAGAGCAGGGACACCTTC. The full variable domain, with the rest looked up from reference TRBV7-9 and TRBJ1-2, is DTGVSQNPRHKITKRGQNVTFRCDPISEHNRLYWYRQTLGQGPEFLTYFQNEAQLEKSRLLSDRFSAERPKGSFSTLEIQRTEQGDSAMYLCASSLVESRDTFGSGTRLTVV.

The chain recombines TRBV6-2 or TRBV6-3 with TRBJ2-1; 8 bases align to TRBD2. The J segment lost 7 bases and the V segment lost 2 bases, leaving 16 bases of the junction unmatched. Germline values: CDR1 MNHEY, CDR2 SVGEGT. This CDR3 contains 18 residues. DNA for the CDR3: TGTGCCAGCAGTTACCGTCTAGCGGGCCGATCCAGGCGGAATGAGCAGTTCTTC. Its protein is CASSYRLAGRSRRNEQFF.

This clone was observed a handful of times. The chain carries TRBV21-1 and TRBJ1-1. TRBV21-1 is described as a pseudogene. The CDR3 consists of 13 residues. The CDR3 nucleotides are TGTGCCAGCACTCCCGAGGAGGGGACTGAAGCTTTCTTT. Translation: CASTPEEGTEAFF.

This chain joins TRBV5-6 and TRBJ2-1; tentatively, D is TRBD1 (6 bases). In germline, CDR1 is SGHDT, CDR2 YYEEEE. V lost 3 bases and J lost 2, with 15 bases in between. The CDR3 contains 16 residues. CDR3 coding DNA: TGTGCCAGCAGCTCGGTCTCGGACAGTGCCTACAATGAGCAGTTCTTC. Protein: CASSSVSDSAYNEQFF.

The V gene is TRBV18, the J gene TRBJ2-5, with TRBD1 matching over 7 bases. With 4 bases clipped from V and 2 bases from J, the junction kept 7 bases outside the gene matches. Germline values: CDR1 KGHSH, CDR2 LQKENI. The CDR3 covers 15 residues. This chain's CDR3 is CASSRPGTEQETQYF. The CDR3 coding sequence is TGTGCCAGCTCACGACCCGGGACAGAACAAGAGACCCAGTACTTC.

This sequence joins TRBV5-5 and TRBJ2-1; D may be TRBD2 (6 bases). Germline lookup yields CDR1 SGHKS and CDR2 YYEKEE (reference sequence). V lost 0 bases and J 0 bases, leaving 10 bases between the germline ends. This CDR3 has 16 residues. The CDR3 here is CASSLDGRSSYNEQFF. In nucleotides, the CDR3 is TGTGCCAGCAGCTTGGATGGGAGGAGCTCCTACAATGAGCAGTTCTTC.

This rearrangement joins TRBV28 to TRBJ1-5, with D unclear. The CDR3 loop spans 14 amino acids. Trimming left V 6 bases short and J 2 bases short, with 11 bases between. The germline V gene encodes CDR1 MDHEN and CDR2 SYDVKM. CDR3 nucleotide sequence: TGTGCCAGCAGCCCCCGGGAGGGCAATCAGCCCCAGCATTTT. Translation gives CASSPREGNQPQHF.

The V and J genes are TRBV5-5 and TRBJ2-2; 8 bases fit TRBD1. V lost 7 bases, J lost 8 bases, and 13 bases stayed unmatched. The CDR3 loop spans 15 amino acids. Germline V lookup: CDR1 SGHKS, CDR2 YYEKEE (reference sequence). CDR3 sequence reads: CASAGGQGASGELFF. In DNA form, the CDR3 reads TGTGCCAGCGCCGGGGGTCAGGGGGCATCTGGGGAGCTGTTTTTT.

The chain recombines TRBV19 with TRBJ1-5; D not resolved. Germline values: CDR1 LNHDA, CDR2 SQIVND (reference sequence). Trimming cost V 6 bases and J 0 bases, with 12 bases left between them. The CDR3 runs 15 residues. The chain's CDR3 is CASRQGGNSNQPQHF. The DNA of the CDR3 is TGTGCCAGTAGGCAAGGAGGGAATAGCAATCAGCCCCAGCATTTT.

This clone was recorded once. This rearrangement joins TRBV19 to TRBJ1-5; 8 bases are shared with TRBD1. V lost 5 bases and J lost 6; bases outside the gene matches: 15. There are 17 residues in the CDR3. Germline values: CDR1 LNHDA, CDR2 SQIVND (reference sequence). This CDR3 is CASSFYPGGFKGQPQHF. The CDR3 DNA reads TGTGCCAGTAGTTTCTACCCAGGGGGCTTTAAGGGTCAGCCCCAGCATTTT.

The chain employs TRBV10-2 and TRBJ1-5, with TRBD1 identical over 10 bases. Germline lookup yields CDR1 WSHSY and CDR2 SAAADI. The junction had 8 bases not matched to a gene; V was cut back by 6 bases and J by 6 bases. This CDR3 has 15 amino acids. CDR3 nucleotide sequence: TGCGCCAGCAGGCCCGGGACAGGGGCGGCTCAGCCCCAGCATTTT. Translated: CASRPGTGAAQPQHF.

The chain is built from TRBV2 and TRBJ2-7; D ambiguous. V was trimmed by 6 bases and J by 3 bases, leaving 18 bases between them. CDR3 length: 15 residues. CDR1 is SNHLY, CDR2 FYNNEI, per germline. CDR3 coding DNA: TGTGCCAGCAGCCTCAGAAGCAGCGATTACTACGAGCAGTACTTC. Its protein product is CASSLRSSDYYEQYF.

The chain employs TRBV24-1 and TRBJ2-5; perhaps TRBD2 as D (6 bases). CDR3 length equals 17 residues. Germline V CDR1 and CDR2: KGHDR, SFDVKD. Trimming removed 0 bases at V and 4 bases at J, with 17 bases between. The CDR3, as DNA: TGTGCCACCAGTGATTTGCGTGGTGGAGGGTTCGGAGAGACCCAGTACTTC. This sequence encodes CATSDLRGGGFGETQYF.

The V call is TRBV5-8, the J call TRBJ1-3; D not certain. V lost 0 bases, J lost 0 bases, and 7 bases lay in between. CDR3 length: 15 residues. From germline, CDR1 is SGHTS and CDR2 YDEGEE. This CDR3 is CASSLAPVSGNTIYF. For the CDR3, the DNA is TGTGCCAGCAGCTTGGCCCCGGTCTCTGGAAACACCATATATTTT. Combining the CDR3 with reference TRBV5-8 and TRBJ1-3 gives the whole variable domain EAGVTQSPTHLIKTRGQQATLRCSPISGHTSVYWYQQALGLGLQFLLWYDEGEERNRGNFPPRFSGRQFPNYSSELNVNALELEDSALYLCASSLAPVSGNTIYFGEGSWLTVV.

The chain carries TRBV6-2 or TRBV6-3 and TRBJ1-2; 8 nucleotides agree with TRBD1. Germline V gives CDR1 MNHEY, CDR2 SVGEGT. This CDR3 is built from 17 residues. V dropped 0 bases and J dropped 2; count of bases not matched to a gene: 8. The CDR3 loop reads CASSYSYGTGENYGYTF. The CDR3 bases are TGTGCCAGCAGTTACTCGTATGGGACAGGTGAGAACTATGGCTACACCTTC.

Here the CDR3 DNA reads TGTGCCAGTCGGGAGGACATGAACACTGAAGCTTTCTTT. This translates into CASREDMNTEAFF. This chain connects TRBV7-2 to TRBJ1-1; maybe TRBD1 (5 bases). V was cut by 9 bases and J by 0 bases, with 11 bases left in between. The CDR3 is made up of 13 amino acids. Germline assignment: CDR1 SGHTA and CDR2 FQGNSA. The full variable domain, in which reference TRBV7-2 and TRBJ1-1 provide the parts outside the CDR3, is GAGVSQSPSNKVTEKGKDVELRCDPISGHTALYWYRQSLGQGLEFLIYFQGNSAPDKSGLPSDRFSAERTGGSVSTLTIQRTQQEDSAVYLCASREDMNTEAFFGQGTRLTVV.

The rearrangement links TRBV24-1 to TRBJ1-5, with D possibly being TRBD1 (5 bases). Between the trimmed V and J ends, which lost 2 bases and 4 bases, there was a span of 14 bases. The CDR3 loop spans 16 amino acids. Germline CDR1 KGHDR, CDR2 SFDVKD. The CDR3 spells CATSDSQGTLNQPQHF. The CDR3 DNA is TGTGCCACCAGTGATTCCCAGGGAACCCTGAATCAGCCCCAGCATTTT.

This chain links TRBV5-5 with TRBJ2-5, with D unclear. The CDR3 runs 15 residues. Germline values: CDR1 SGHKS, CDR2 YYEKEE (reference sequence). V was pared by 5 bases and J by 1 base, with 15 bases between. The CDR3 nucleotides read TGTGCCAGCAGGACGGCAGCGCAATCCCAAGAGACCCAGTACTTC. Amino acid sequence: CASRTAAQSQETQYF.

CDR3 protein: CASSLSGGLNEAFF. In nucleotides, the CDR3 is TGTGCCAGCAGCTTATCAGGGGGGCTAAATGAAGCTTTCTTT. This chain uses TRBV11-1 with TRBJ1-1, with 7 bases lining up with TRBD1. Unmatched junction bases numbered 7, after V lost 2 bases and J lost 7 bases. This CDR3 is 14 amino acids long. Germline V gene sequence: CDR1 SGHAT, CDR2 FQDESV (reference sequence). The whole variable domain, remainder taken from reference TRBV11-1 and TRBJ1-1, is EAEVAQSPRYKITEKSQAVAFWCDPISGHATLYWYRQILGQGPELLVQFQDESVVDDSQLPKDRFSAERLKGVDSTLKIQPAELGDSAMYLCASSLSGGLNEAFFGQGTRLTVV.

This clone showed up just a few times. CDR3 sequence reads: CASSYSSTNQPQHF. In DNA form, the CDR3 reads TGTGCCAGCAGTTACTCGTCCACTAATCAGCCCCAGCATTTT. The chain employs TRBV6-2 or TRBV6-3 and TRBJ1-5; D ambiguous. CDR1 is MNHEY and CDR2 is SVGEGT in the germline V gene. The CDR3 contains 14 residues. V was shortened by 0 bases and J by 4 bases, with 7 bases between the two germline ends.

The chain employs TRBV5-4 and TRBJ1-2; 7 positions agree with TRBD1. V dropped 3 bases and J dropped 4; count of bases not matched to a gene: 9. This CDR3 is built from 15 residues. Looked up from germline, CDR1 is SGHNT and CDR2 is YYREEE (reference sequence). The CDR3 region is CASSWGTAQIYGYTF. The CDR3 DNA sequence: TGTGCCAGCAGCTGGGGGACAGCCCAAATCTATGGCTACACCTTC.

The V and J genes are TRBV6-5 and TRBJ1-6; TRBD1 might be the D (6 bases). This CDR3 contains 14 residues. CDR1 is MNHEY and CDR2 is SVGAGI in the germline V gene. Trimming removed 0 bases from V and 10 bases from J, with 10 bases in between. In DNA, the CDR3 is TGTGCCAGCAGTTACTCTAGGGGGGGGTCACCCCTCCACTTT. This codes for CASSYSRGGSPLHF.

J is TRBJ1-3 and V is TRBV10-2, with 7 bases lining up with TRBD1. The CDR3 has 15 residues. CDR1 and CDR2 (germline): WSHSY, SAAADI. The J segment lost 4 bases and the V segment lost 4 bases, leaving 7 bases of the junction unmatched. CDR3 sequence: CASSVNRGAGNTIYF. The CDR3 DNA is TGCGCCAGCAGTGTAAACAGGGGTGCGGGAAACACCATATATTTT.

This clone showed up just once. The chain uses TRBV28 and TRBJ2-7; the match to TRBD1 covers 9 bases. The CDR3 contains 16 residues. The germline V gene has CDR1 MDHEN and CDR2 SYDVKM. The J segment lost 2 bases and the V segment lost 6 bases, leaving 11 bases of the junction unmatched. CDR3 coding DNA: TGTGCCAGCAGAGATATCCCGGGACAGGGAACCTACGAGCAGTACTTC. Residues: CASRDIPGQGTYEQYF.

The chain carries TRBV9 and TRBJ2-7; possible D gene TRBD2, 5 bases. Trimming cost V 1 base and J 1 base, with 12 bases left between them. The V gene's germline CDR1 is SGDLS and CDR2 YYNGEE. There are 15 residues in the CDR3. The CDR3 nucleotides are TGTGCCAGCAGCGTAACCGACGGGGAATCCTACGAGCAGTACTTC. Its protein is CASSVTDGESYEQYF.

The count of this clone is one. The gene calls are TRBV5-4 and TRBJ2-3; 8 bases are shared with TRBD2. Germline V gene lookup returns CDR1 SGHNT and CDR2 YYREEE (reference sequence). V shed 0 bases, J shed 5 bases, and the junction held 2 bases outside the gene matches. The CDR3 contains 14 residues. The CDR3 protein is CASSLAGGGDTQYF. In DNA, the CDR3 is TGTGCCAGCAGCTTGGCGGGAGGGGGAGATACGCAGTATTTT.

V is TRBV19 and J is TRBJ2-1; 8 positions match TRBD1. This CDR3 is 15 amino acids long. Germline assignment: CDR1 LNHDA and CDR2 SQIVND (reference sequence). With V trimmed by 8 bases and J by 7 bases, 13 bases remained unmatched. In DNA, the CDR3 is TGTGCCAGTTTTCCCGCCAGGGGGCGGTTTAATGAGCAGTTCTTC. Translating it yields CASFPARGRFNEQFF.